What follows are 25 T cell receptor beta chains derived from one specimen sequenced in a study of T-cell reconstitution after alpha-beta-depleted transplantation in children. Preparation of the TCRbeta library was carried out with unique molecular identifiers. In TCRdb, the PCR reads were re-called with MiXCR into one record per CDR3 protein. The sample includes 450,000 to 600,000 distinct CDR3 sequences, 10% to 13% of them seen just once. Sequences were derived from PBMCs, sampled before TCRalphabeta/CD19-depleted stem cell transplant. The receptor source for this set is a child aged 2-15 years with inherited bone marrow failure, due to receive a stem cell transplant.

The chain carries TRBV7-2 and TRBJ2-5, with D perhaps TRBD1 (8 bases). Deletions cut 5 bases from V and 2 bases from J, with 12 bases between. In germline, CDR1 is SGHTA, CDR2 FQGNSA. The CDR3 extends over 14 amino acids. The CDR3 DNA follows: TGTGCCAGCAGCACAGGGGGGGGGCAAGAGACCCAGTACTTC. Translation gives CASSTGGGQETQYF.

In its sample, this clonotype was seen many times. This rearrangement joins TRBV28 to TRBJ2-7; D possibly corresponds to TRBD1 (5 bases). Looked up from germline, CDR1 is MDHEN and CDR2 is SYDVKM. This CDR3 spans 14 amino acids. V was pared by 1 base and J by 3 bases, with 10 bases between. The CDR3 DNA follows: TGTGCCAGCAGTTTATCGGACACTTACTACGAGCAGTACTTC. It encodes CASSLSDTYYEQYF.

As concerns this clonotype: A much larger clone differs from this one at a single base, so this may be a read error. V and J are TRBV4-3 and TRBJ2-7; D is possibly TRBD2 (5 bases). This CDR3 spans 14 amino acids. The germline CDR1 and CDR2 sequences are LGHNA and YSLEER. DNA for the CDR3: TGCGCCAGCAGCCAAGATCAACTACGGGGTGAGCACTACTTC. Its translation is CASSQDQLRGEHYF.

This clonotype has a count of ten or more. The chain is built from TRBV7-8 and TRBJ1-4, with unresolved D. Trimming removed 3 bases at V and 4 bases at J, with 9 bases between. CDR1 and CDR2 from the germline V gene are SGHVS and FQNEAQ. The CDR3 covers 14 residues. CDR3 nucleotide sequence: TGTGCCAGCAGCTTCGCAGGAGTTAATGAAAAACTGTTTTTT. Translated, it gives CASSFAGVNEKLFF.

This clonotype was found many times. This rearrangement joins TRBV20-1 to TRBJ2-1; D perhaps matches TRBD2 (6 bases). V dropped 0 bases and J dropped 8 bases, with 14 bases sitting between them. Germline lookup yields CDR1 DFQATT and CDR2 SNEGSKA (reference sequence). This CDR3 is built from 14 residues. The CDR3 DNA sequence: TGCAGTGCTAGAGATGGGCTAGCGCGGGATGAGCAGTTCTTC. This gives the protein CSARDGLARDEQFF.

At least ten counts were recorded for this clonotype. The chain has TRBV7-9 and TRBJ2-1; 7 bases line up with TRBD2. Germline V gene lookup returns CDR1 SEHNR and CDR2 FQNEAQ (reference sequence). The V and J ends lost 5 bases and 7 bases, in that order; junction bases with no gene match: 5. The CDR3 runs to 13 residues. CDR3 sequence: CASSKHGGNEQFF. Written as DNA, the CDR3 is TGTGCCAGCAGCAAACACGGGGGGAATGAGCAGTTCTTC.

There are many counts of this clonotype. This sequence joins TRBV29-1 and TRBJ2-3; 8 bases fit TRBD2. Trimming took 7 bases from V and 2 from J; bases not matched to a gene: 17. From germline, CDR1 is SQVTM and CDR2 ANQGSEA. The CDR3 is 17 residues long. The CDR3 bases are TGCAGCGCTGGGGGCCCCGGGCGGACTAGCCTCACAGATACGCAGTATTTT. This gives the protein CSAGGPGRTSLTDTQYF.

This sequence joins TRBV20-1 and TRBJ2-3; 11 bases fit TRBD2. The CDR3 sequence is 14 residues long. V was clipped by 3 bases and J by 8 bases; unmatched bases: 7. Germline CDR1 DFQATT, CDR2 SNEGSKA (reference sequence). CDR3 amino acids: CSASPTSGSTTQYF. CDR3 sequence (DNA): TGCAGTGCTAGTCCCACTAGCGGGAGTACTACGCAGTATTTT.

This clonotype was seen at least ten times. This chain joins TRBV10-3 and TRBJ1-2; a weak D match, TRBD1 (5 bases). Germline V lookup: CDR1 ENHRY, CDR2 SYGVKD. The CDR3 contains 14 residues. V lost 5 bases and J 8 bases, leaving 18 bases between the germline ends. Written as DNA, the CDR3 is TGTGCCATCAGTACAACGAGAGGGACGGGCGGCTACACCTTC. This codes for CAISTTRGTGGYTF.

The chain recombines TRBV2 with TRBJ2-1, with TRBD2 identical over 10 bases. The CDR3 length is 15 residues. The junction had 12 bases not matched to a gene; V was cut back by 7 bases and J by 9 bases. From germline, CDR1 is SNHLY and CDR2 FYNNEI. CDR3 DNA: TGTGCCAGCATCCAGGAGCGGGAGGGCCGCGGTGAGCAGTTCTTC. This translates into CASIQEREGRGEQFF.

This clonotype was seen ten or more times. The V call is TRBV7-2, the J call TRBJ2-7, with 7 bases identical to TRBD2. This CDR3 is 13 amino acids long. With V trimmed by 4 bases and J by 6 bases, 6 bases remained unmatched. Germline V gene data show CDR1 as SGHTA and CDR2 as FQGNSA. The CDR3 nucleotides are TGTGCCAGCAGCTCAGGACTAGGACGCGAGCAGTACTTC. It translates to CASSSGLGREQYF.

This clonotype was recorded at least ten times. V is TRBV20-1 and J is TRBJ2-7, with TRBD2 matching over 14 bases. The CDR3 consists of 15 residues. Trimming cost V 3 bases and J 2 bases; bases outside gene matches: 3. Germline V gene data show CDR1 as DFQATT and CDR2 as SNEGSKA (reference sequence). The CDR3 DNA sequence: TGCAGTGCTAGGGGACTAGCGGGAGACCCCTACGAGCAGTACTTC. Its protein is CSARGLAGDPYEQYF.

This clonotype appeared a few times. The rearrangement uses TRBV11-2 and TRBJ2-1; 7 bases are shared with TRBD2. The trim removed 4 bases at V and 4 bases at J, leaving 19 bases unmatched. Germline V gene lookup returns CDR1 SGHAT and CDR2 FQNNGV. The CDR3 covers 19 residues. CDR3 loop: CASSSDGAYLAGVYNEQFF. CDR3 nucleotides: TGTGCCAGCAGCTCCGATGGGGCCTATCTGGCGGGAGTTTACAATGAGCAGTTCTTC. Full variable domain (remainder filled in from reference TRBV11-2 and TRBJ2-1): EAGVAQSPRYKIIEKRQSVAFWCNPISGHATLYWYQQILGQGPKLLIQFQNNGVVDDSQLPKDRFSAERLKGVDSTLKIQPAKLEDSAVYLCASSSDGAYLAGVYNEQFFGPGTRLTVL.

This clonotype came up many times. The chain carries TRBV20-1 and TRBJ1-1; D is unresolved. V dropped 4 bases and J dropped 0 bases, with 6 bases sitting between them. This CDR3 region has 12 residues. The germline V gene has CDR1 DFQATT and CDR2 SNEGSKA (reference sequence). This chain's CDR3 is CSAIGLNTEAFF. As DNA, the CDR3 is TGCAGTGCTATCGGACTGAACACTGAAGCTTTCTTT.

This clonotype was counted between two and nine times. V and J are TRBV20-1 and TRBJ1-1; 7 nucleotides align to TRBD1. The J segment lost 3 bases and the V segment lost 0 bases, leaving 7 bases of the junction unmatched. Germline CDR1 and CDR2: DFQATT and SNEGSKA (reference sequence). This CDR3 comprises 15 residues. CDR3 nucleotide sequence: TGCAGTGCTAGAGATCCTCGACAGGGTCACACTGAAGCTTTCTTT. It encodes CSARDPRQGHTEAFF.

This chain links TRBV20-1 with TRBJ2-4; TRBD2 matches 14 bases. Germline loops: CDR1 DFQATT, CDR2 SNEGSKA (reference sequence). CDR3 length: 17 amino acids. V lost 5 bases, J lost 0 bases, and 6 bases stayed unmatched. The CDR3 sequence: CSAGTSGSKLAKNIQYF. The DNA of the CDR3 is TGCAGTGCTGGGACTAGCGGGAGTAAACTAGCCAAAAACATTCAGTACTTC.

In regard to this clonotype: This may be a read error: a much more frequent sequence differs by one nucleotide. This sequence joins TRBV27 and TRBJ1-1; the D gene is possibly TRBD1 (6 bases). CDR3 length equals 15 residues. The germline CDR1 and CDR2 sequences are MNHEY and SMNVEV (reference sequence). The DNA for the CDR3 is TGTGCCAGCAGTTTAGGGGGGCAGATGAACACTGAACCTTTCTTT. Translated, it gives CASSLGGQMNTEPFF.

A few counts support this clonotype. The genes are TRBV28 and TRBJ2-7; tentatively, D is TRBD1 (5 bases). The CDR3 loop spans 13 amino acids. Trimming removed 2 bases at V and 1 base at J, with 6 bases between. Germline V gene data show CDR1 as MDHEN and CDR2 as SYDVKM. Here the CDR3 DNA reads TGTGCCAGCAGTTTACACAGGTCCTACGAGCAGTACTTC. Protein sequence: CASSLHRSYEQYF.

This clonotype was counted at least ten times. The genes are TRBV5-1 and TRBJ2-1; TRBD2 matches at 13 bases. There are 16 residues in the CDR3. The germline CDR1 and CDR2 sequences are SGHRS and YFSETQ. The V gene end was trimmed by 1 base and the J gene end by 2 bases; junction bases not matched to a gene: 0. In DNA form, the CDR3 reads TGCGCCAGCAGCTTGACTAGCGGGAGGGCCTACAATGAGCAGTTCTTC. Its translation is CASSLTSGRAYNEQFF. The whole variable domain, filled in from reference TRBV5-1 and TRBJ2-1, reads KAGVTQTPRYLIKTRGQQVTLSCSPISGHRSVSWYQQTPGQGLQFLFEYFSETQRNKGNFPGRFSGRQFSNSRSEMNVSTLELGDSALYLCASSLTSGRAYNEQFFGPGTRLTVL.

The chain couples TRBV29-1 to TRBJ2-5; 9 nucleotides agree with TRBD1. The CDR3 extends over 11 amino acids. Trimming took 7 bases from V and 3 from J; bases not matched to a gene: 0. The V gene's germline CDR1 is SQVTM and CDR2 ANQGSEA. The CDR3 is CSGDREETQYF. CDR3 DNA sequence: TGCAGCGGGGACAGGGAAGAGACCCAGTACTTC.

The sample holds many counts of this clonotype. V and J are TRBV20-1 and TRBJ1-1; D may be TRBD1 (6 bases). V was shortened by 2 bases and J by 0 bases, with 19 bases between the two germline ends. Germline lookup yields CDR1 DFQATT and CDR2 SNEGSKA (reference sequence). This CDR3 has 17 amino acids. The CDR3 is CSARPSEDSRMNTEAFF. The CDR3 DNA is TGCAGTGCTAGACCATCGGAGGACAGTCGAATGAACACTGAAGCTTTCTTT.

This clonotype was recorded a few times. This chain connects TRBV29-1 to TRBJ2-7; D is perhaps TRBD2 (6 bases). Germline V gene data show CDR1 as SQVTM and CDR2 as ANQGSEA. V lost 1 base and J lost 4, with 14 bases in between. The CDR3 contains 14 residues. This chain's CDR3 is CSVEVAETAYEQYF. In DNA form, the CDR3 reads TGCAGCGTTGAAGTAGCGGAGACGGCATACGAGCAGTACTTC.

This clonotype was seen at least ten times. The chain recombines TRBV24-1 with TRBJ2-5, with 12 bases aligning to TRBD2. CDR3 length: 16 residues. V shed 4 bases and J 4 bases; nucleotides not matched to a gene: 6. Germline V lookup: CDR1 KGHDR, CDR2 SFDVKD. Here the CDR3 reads CATSDLTSGSLETQYF. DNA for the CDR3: TGTGCCACCAGTGACCTGACTAGCGGGAGTCTAGAGACCCAGTACTTC.

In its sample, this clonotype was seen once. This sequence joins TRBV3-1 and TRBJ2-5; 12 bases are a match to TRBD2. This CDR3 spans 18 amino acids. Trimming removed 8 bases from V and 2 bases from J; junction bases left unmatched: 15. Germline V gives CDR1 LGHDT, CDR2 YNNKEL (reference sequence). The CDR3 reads CASCFLLAGGPVQETQYF. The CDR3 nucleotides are TGTGCCAGCTGTTTTCTCCTAGCGGGAGGGCCAGTGCAAGAGACCCAGTACTTC.

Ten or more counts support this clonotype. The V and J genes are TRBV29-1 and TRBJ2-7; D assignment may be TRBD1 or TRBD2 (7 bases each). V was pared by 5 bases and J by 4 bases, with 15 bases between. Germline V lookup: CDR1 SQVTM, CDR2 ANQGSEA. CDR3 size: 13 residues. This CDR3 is CSVLYQGGYEQYF. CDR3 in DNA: TGCAGCGTTCTCTACCAGGGGGGGTACGAGCAGTACTTC.